The rows below give T cell receptor beta chains drawn from one sample of a study of early T cells in non-severe SARS-CoV-2 infection. TCRdb reanalysed the 5' RACE reads using MiXCR and keeps one entry per CDR3 protein. This repertoire shows about 57,000 distinct CDR3 sequences, 10% to 15% found once; its top ten account for approximately 4.7%. Material: whole blood. All receptors come from an adult who was a healthcare worker with PCR-confirmed SARS-CoV-2 infection or an uninfected control (not recorded which). Each CDR3 is given with its conserved first and last residue. D genes are given only for firm matches. The size entry is marked missing in some rows and otherwise reads once, few, many or a size class.

j_gene	d_gene	abundance	v_gene	CDR3aa	CDR3nt
TRBJ1-2	TRBD1	few	TRBV7-8	CASSGTRDSQARGYTF	TGTGCCAGCAGCGGGACCAGGGACAGCCAGGCGAGGGGCTACACCTTC
TRBJ1-2	TRBD1	many	TRBV7-8	CASLGGSNYGYTF	TGTGCCAGCCTAGGGGGCTCTAACTATGGCTACACCTTC
TRBJ1-6	TRBD1	-	TRBV20-1	CSATGQNNSPLHF	TGCAGTGCTACGGGACAGAATAATTCACCCCTCCACTTT
TRBJ1-4	-	many	TRBV11-2	CASSLASLATNEKLFF	TGTGCCAGCAGCTTAGCCAGCCTTGCAACTAATGAAAAACTGTTTTTT
TRBJ2-3	-	few	TRBV3-1	CASSQDPERGASTDTQYF	TGTGCCAGCAGCCAAGATCCGGAGAGGGGAGCTAGCACAGATACGCAGTATTTT
TRBJ2-3	-	many	TRBV20-1	CSARSDSPTDTQYF	TGCAGTGCTAGATCTGACAGCCCCACAGATACGCAGTATTTT
TRBJ2-3	TRBD2	few	TRBV9	CASSPRAGTSLTDTQYF	TGTGCCAGCAGCCCGAGAGCAGGGACTAGCCTCACAGATACGCAGTATTTT
TRBJ2-7	-	-	TRBV6-5	CASSYSRGCEQYF	TGTGCCAGCAGTTACTCTAGGGGGTGCGAGCAGTACTTC
TRBJ1-1	TRBD1	many	TRBV7-9	CASTLGQANTEAFF	TGTGCCAGCACCCTCGGACAGGCCAACACTGAAGCTTTCTTT
TRBJ2-5	-	-	TRBV5-1	CASSTGLPGETQYF	TGCGCCAGCAGTACCGGACTACCAGGGGAGACCCAGTACTTC
TRBJ2-7	TRBD2	many	TRBV15	CATSRDATSGEQYF	TGTGCCACCAGCAGAGATGCGACTAGCGGTGAGCAGTACTTC